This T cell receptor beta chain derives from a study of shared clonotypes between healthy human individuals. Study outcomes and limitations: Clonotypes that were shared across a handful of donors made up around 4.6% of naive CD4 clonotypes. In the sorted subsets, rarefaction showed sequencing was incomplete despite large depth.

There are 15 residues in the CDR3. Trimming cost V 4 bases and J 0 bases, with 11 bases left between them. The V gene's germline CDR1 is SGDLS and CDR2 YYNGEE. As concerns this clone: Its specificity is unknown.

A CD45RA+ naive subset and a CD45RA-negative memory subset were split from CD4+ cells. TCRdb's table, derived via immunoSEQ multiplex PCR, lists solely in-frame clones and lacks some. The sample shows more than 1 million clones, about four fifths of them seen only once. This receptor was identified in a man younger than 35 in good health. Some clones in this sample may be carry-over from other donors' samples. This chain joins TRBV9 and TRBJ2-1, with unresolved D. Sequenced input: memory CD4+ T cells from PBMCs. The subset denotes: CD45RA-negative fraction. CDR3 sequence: CASSPVGISYNEQFF. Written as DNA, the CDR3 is TGTGCCAGCAGCCCAGTAGGTATCTCCTACAATGAGCAGTTCTTC.